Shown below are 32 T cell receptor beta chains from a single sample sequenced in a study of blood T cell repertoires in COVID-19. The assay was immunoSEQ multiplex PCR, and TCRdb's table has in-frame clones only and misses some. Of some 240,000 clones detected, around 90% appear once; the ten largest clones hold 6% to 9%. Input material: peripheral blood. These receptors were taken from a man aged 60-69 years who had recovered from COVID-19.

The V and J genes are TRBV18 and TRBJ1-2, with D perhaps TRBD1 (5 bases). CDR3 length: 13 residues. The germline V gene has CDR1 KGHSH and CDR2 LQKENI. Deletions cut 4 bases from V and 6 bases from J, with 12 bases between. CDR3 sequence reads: CASSQGMSDGYTF. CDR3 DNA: TGTGCCAGCTCACAGGGGATGTCTGATGGCTACACCTTC. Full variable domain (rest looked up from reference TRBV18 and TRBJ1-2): NAGVMQNPRHLVRRRGQEARLRCSPMKGHSHVYWYRQLPEEGLKFMVYLQKENIIDESGMPKERFSAEFPKEGPSILRIQQVVRGDSAAYFCASSQGMSDGYTFGSGTRLTVV.

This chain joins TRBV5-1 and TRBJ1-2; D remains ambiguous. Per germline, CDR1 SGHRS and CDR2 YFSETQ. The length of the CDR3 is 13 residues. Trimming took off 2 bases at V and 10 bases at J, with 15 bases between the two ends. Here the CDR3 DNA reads TGCGCCAGCAGCTTTGGGCAGACTATTTACTACACCTTC. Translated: CASSFGQTIYYTF.

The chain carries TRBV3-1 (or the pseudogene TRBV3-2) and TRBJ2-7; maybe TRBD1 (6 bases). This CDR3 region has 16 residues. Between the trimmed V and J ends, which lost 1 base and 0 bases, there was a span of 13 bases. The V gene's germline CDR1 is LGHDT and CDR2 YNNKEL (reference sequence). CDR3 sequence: CASSQGTGTHSYEQYF. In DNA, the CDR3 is TGTGCCAGCAGCCAAGGTACAGGGACCCACTCCTACGAGCAGTACTTC.

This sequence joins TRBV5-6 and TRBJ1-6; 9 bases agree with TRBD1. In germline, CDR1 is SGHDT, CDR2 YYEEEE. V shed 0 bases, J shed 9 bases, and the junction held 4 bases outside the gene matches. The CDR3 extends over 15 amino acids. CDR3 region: CASSLDRGLGSPLHF. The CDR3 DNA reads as TGTGCCAGCAGCTTGGACAGGGGGCTAGGTTCACCCCTCCACTTT.

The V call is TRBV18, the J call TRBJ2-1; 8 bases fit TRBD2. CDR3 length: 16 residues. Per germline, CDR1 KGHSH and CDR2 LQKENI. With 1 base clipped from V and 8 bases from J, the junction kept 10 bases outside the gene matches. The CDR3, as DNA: TGTGCCAGCTCACCACTCTCCCGGGGGGGCGTCGATGAGCAGTTCTTC. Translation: CASSPLSRGGVDEQFF.

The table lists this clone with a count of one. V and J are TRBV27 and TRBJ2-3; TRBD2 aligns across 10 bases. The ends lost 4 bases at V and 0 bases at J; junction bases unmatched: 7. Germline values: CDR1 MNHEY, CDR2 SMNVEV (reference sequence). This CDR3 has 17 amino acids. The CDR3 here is CASSYERGGRSTDTQYF. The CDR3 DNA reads TGTGCCAGCAGTTACGAGCGGGGGGGCCGAAGCACAGATACGCAGTATTTT.

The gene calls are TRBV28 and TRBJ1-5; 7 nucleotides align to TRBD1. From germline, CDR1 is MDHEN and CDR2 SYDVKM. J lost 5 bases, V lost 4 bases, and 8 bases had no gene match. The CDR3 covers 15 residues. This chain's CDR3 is CASSYTDRLDQPQHF. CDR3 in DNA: TGTGCCAGCAGTTATACGGACAGGTTAGATCAGCCCCAGCATTTT.

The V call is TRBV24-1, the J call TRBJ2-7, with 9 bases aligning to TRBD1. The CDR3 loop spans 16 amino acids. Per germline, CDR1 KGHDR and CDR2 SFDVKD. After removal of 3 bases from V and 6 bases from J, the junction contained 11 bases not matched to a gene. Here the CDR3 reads CATSDGRGQGTIEQYF. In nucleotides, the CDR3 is TGTGCCACCAGTGATGGCAGGGGACAGGGAACTATCGAGCAGTACTTC.

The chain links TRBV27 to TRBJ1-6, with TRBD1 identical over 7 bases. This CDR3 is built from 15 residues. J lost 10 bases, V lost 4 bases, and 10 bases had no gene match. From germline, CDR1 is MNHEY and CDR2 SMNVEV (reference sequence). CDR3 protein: CASSSLEGGRSPLHF. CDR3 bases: TGTGCCAGCAGTTCTCTGGAAGGGGGCCGGTCACCCCTCCACTTT.

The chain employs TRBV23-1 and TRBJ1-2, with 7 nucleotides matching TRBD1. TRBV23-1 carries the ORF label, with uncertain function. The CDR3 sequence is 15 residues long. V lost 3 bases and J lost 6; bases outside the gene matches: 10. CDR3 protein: CASSHSARGTHGYTF. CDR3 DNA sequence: TGCGCCAGCAGTCATTCTGCCAGGGGGACTCATGGCTACACCTTC.

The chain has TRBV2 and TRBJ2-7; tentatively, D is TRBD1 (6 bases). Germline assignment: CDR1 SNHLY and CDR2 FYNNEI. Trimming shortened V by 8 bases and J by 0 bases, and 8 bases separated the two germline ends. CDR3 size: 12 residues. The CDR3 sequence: CASRQDSYEQYV. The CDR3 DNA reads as TGTGCCAGCCGACAGGACTCCTACGAGCAGTACGTC.

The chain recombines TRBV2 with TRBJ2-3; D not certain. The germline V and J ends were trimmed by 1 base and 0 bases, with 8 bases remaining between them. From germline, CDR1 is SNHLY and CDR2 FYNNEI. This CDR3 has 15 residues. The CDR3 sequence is CASSEDGRSTDTQYF. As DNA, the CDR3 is TGTGCCAGCAGTGAAGATGGGCGAAGCACAGATACGCAGTATTTT.

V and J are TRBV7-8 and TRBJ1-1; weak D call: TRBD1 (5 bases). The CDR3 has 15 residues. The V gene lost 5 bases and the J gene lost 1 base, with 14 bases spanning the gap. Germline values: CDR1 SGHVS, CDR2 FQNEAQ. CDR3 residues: CASSEAGTQNTEAFF. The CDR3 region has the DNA TGTGCCAGCAGCGAAGCCGGGACTCAGAACACTGAAGCTTTCTTT.

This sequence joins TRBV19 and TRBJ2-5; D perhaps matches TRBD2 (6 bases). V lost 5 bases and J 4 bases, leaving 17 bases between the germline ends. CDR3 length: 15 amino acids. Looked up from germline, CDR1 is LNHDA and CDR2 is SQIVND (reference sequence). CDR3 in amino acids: CASSLDGGPRETQYF. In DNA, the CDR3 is TGTGCCAGTAGTTTGGACGGGGGACCAAGAGAGACCCAGTACTTC.

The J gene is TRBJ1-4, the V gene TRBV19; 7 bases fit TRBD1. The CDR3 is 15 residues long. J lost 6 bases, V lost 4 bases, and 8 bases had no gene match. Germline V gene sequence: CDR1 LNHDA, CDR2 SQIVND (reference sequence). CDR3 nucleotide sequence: TGTGCCAGTAGTAAACCGGGACAGCCGGATGAAAAACTGTTTTTT. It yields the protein CASSKPGQPDEKLFF.

CDR3 loop: CATSVSGGRTDTQYF. In DNA, the CDR3 is TGTGCCACCAGTGTATCCGGCGGGCGCACAGATACGCAGTATTTT. The J gene is TRBJ2-3, the V gene TRBV24-1; D is possibly TRBD2 (5 bases). The CDR3 has 15 amino acids. Germline loops: CDR1 KGHDR, CDR2 SFDVKD. V was pared by 5 bases and J by 1 base, with 12 bases between.

The CDR3 sequence is CASSLGGSYGYTF. The CDR3 DNA is TGTGCCAGCAGCTTGGGCGGGAGCTATGGCTACACCTTC. The chain carries TRBV5-4 and TRBJ1-2; D is ambiguous. The germline CDR1 and CDR2 sequences are SGHNT and YYREEE (reference sequence). The CDR3 runs to 13 residues. With 0 bases removed from V and 4 bases from J, the gap between germline ends came to 7 bases. The full variable domain, its missing parts supplied by reference TRBV5-4 and TRBJ1-2, is ETGVTQSPTHLIKTRGQQVTLRCSSQSGHNTVSWYQQALGQGPQFIFQYYREEENGRGNFPPRFSGLQFPNYSSELNVNALELDDSALYLCASSLGGSYGYTFGSGTRLTVV.

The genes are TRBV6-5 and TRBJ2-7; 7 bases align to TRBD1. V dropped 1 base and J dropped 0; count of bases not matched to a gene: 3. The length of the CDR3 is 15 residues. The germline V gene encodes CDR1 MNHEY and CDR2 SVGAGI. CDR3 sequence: CASSYFTGDSYEQYF. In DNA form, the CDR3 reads TGTGCCAGCAGTTACTTCACAGGGGACTCCTACGAGCAGTACTTC.

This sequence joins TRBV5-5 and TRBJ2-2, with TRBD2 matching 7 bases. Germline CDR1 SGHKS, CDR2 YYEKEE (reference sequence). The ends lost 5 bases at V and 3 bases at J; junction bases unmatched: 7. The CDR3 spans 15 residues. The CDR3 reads CASRHGGEDTGELFF. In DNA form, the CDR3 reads TGTGCCAGCAGACATGGGGGGGAGGACACCGGGGAGCTGTTTTTT.

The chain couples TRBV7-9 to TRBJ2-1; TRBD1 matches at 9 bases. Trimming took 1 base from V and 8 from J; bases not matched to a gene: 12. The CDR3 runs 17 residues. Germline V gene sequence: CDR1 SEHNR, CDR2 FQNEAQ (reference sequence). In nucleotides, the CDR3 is TGTGCCAGCAGCTTAGGCATAACAGGGGGCATGGTTGATGAGCAGTTCTTC. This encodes CASSLGITGGMVDEQFF.

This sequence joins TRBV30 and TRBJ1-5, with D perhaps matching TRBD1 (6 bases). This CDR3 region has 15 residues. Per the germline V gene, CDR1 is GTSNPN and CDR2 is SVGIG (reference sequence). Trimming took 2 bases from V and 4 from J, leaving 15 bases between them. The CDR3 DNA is TGTGCCTGGAGTCCCACCGGGACACTGAATCAGCCCCAGCATTTT. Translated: CAWSPTGTLNQPQHF. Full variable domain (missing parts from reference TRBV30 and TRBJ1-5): SQTIHQWPATLVQPVGSPLSLECTVEGTSNPNLYWYRQAAGRGLQLLFYSVGIGQISSEVPQNLSASRPQDRQFILSSKKLLLSDSGFYLCAWSPTGTLNQPQHFGDGTRLSIL.

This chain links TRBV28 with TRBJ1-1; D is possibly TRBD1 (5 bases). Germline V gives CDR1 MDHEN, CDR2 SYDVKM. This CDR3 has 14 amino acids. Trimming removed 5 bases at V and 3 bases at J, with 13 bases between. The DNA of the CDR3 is TGTGCCAGCAGTCCCGGGGGGAGCGACACTGAAGCTTTCTTT. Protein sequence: CASSPGGSDTEAFF.

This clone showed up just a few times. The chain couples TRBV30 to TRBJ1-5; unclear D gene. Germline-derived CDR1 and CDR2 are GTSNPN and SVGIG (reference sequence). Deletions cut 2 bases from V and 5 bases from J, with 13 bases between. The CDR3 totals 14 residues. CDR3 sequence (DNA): TGTGCCTGGAGTACCTCACACCCCCATCAGCCCCAGCATTTT. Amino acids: CAWSTSHPHQPQHF.

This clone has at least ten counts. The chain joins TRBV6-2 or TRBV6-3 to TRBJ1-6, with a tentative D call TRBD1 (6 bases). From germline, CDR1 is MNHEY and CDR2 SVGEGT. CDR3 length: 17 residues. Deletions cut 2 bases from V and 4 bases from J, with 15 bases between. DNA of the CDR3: TGTGCCAGCAGTTACCAGGTTGGGGGCCCATATAATTCACCCCTCCACTTT. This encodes CASSYQVGGPYNSPLHF.

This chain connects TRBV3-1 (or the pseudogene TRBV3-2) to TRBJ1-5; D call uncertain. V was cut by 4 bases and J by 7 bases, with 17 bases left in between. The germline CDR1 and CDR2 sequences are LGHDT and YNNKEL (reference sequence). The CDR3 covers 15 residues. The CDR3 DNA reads TGTGCCAGCAGCCCTCCTGGGTCGGGTGGGCAGCCCCAGCATTTT. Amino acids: CASSPPGSGGQPQHF.

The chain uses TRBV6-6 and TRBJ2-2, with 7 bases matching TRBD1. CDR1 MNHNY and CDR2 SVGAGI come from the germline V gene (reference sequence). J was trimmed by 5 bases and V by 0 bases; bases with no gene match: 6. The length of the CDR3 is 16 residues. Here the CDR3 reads CASSYSQGMRTGELFF. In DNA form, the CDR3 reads TGTGCCAGCAGTTACTCACAGGGGATGAGGACCGGGGAGCTGTTTTTT.

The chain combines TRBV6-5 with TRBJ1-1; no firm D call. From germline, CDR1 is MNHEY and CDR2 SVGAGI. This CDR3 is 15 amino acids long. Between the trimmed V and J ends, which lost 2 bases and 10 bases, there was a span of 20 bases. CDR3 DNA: TGTGCCAGCAGTTACCAGTTAAGGAAAGGAGCTCCAGCTTTCTTT. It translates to CASSYQLRKGAPAFF.

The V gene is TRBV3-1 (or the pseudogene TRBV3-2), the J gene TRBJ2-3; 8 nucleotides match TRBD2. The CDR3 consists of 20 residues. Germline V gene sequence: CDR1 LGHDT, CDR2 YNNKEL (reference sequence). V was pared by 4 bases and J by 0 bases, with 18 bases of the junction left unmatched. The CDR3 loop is CASSPWPGGGPLPSTDTQYF. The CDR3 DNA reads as TGTGCCAGCAGCCCCTGGCCGGGCGGGGGGCCCCTCCCCAGCACAGATACGCAGTATTTT.

The CDR3 nucleotides read TGCAGCGCTGGGACAGGGGGCACTGAAGCTTTCTTT. Encoded protein: CSAGTGGTEAFF. The chain joins TRBV29-1 to TRBJ1-1; 11 bases match TRBD1. The CDR3 is 12 amino acids. The J segment lost 4 bases and the V segment lost 7 bases, leaving 2 bases of the junction unmatched. In germline, CDR1 is SQVTM, CDR2 ANQGSEA. The full variable domain, with the rest looked up from reference TRBV29-1 and TRBJ1-1, is SAVISQKPSRDICQRGTSLTIQCQVDSQVTMMFWYRQQPGQSLTLIATANQGSEATYESGFVIDKFPISRPNLTFSTLTVSNMSPEDSSIYLCSAGTGGTEAFFGQGTRLTVV.

CDR3 bases: TGTGCCAGCAAAGACAGGGGGTCTGGAAACACCATATATTTT. It specifies CASKDRGSGNTIYF. The rearrangement joins TRBV6-5 to TRBJ1-3; 9 positions match TRBD1. Unmatched junction bases numbered 2, after V lost 7 bases and J lost 1 base. From germline, CDR1 is MNHEY and CDR2 SVGAGI. The CDR3 covers 14 residues.

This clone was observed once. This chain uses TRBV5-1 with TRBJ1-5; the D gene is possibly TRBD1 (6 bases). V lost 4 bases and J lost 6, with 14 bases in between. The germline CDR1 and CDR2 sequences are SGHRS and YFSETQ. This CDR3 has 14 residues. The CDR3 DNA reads TGCGCCAGCAGCCCGAGGGGGGGCCTTCAGCCCCAGCATTTT. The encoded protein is CASSPRGGLQPQHF.

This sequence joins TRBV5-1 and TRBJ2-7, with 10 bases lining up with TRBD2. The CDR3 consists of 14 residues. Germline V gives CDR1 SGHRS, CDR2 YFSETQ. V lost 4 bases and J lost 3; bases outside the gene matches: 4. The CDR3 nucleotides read TGCGCCAGCAGCGTAGCGGGGGGCGACTACGAGCAGTACGTC. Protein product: CASSVAGGDYEQYV.